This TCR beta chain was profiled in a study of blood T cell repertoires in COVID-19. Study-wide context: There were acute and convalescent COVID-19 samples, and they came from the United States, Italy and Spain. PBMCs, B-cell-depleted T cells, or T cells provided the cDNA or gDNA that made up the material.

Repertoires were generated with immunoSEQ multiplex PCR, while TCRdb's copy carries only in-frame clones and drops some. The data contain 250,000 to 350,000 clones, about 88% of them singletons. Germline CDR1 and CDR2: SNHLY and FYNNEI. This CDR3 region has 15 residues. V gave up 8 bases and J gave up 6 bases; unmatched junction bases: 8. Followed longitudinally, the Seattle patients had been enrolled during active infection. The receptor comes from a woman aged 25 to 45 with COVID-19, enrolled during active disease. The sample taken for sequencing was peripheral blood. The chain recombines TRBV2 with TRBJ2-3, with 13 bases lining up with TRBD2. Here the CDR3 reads CASGTSGRALDTQYF. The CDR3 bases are TGTGCCAGCGGAACTAGCGGGAGGGCCCTCGATACGCAGTATTTT.